This T cell receptor (beta chain) is drawn from a study of blood T cell repertoires in COVID-19. At the level of the study: Acute-phase and convalescent COVID-19 samples originated in the United States, Italy and Spain. From T cells, B-cell-depleted T cells, or PBMCs came the material, which was cDNA or gDNA.

This clone appeared once. Original processing methods: Amplification of reference gene primers was used by the study to estimate nucleated cell counts. The method was immunoSEQ multiplex PCR; TCRdb's version includes in-frame clones alone and lacks a portion of them. V and J calls plus clone size are reproduced from that table; the DNA served to infer D and trimming. This table has about 240,000 clones, about nine tenths appearing once. CDR1 and CDR2 from the germline V gene are LGHNT and FRNRAP. Trimming left V 2 bases short and J 2 bases short, with 10 bases between. This CDR3 contains 14 residues. The sequenced sample was peripheral blood. This receptor was identified in a man in his sixties with acute or convalescent COVID-19. The chain recombines TRBV12-5 with TRBJ2-7; D is uncertain. The CDR3 DNA sequence: TGTGCTAGTGGTTTGTCTTCCTTAACCTACGAGCAGTACTTC. It codes for CASGLSSLTYEQYF.